The source of this T cell receptor beta chain is a study of shared clonotypes between healthy human individuals. In the study overall: Aged between 18 and 49, the donors were two women and a few men. Study-wide points: Only blood was sampled; tissue repertoires likely differ.

Sequencing was performed with immunoSEQ multiplex PCR; in TCRdb, only in-frame clones are kept and a portion is missing. Of about 490,000 clones detected, approximately 79% appear once; the ten largest clones hold more than 10%. The CDR3 covers 17 residues. Germline V CDR1 and CDR2: KGHSH, LQKENI. J gave up 0 bases and V 2 bases, and 7 bases lay outside the gene matches. On this clone: Its antigen is as yet unknown.

The specimen sequenced was PBMCs. The V gene is TRBV18, the J gene TRBJ1-3, with TRBD1 matching 7 bases. The receptor was isolated from a woman between 35 and 50 years old in good health. Some clones in this sample may be carry-over from other donors' samples. CDR3 nucleotides: TGTGCCAGCTCACCAAGGGACAGCGAACTCTCTGGAAACACCATATATTTT. Amino acid sequence: CASSPRDSELSGNTIYF.